The 15 T cell receptor beta chains reported below all come from one sample, sequenced in a study of cytomegalovirus exposure and HLA in healthy donors. PCR amplification relied on 60 Vbeta primers (plus 13 Jbeta primers). Method: immunoSEQ multiplex PCR; TCRdb's copy keeps in-frame clones and lacks some. Its clone listing holds 100,000 to 150,000 clones. The sample consisted of PBMCs. Receptor source: a woman aged 35 to 49 in good health and CMV-seronegative.

In the case of this clone: The junction differs from germline at one of its ends, possibly a read error. The CDR3 bases are TGTGCCAGCAGTGACGCAGGGGCCGTGCCAGTCTTC. Protein product: CASSDAGAVPVF. This chain uses TRBV6-1 with TRBJ2-1; D may be TRBD1 (6 bases). This CDR3 spans 12 amino acids. Per the germline V gene, CDR1 is MNHNS and CDR2 is SASEGT.

The chain couples TRBV10-3 to TRBJ2-5; tentative D call: TRBD2 (5 bases). The J call may be faulty, since TRBJ2-7 better matches the DNA end. The CDR3 loop spans 12 amino acids. CDR1 is ENHRY and CDR2 is SYGVKD in the germline V gene. The CDR3: CAISPGGYEQYF. CDR3 in DNA: TGTGCCATCAGCCCCGGCGGGTACGAGCAGTACTTC.

The chain recombines TRBV6-5 with TRBJ2-3; TRBD2 matches 8 bases. Germline CDR1 and CDR2: MNHEY and SVGAGI. The CDR3 loop spans 16 amino acids. V was clipped by 0 bases and J by 3 bases; unmatched bases: 5. CDR3 in amino acids: CASSYSSGGGTDTQYF. The CDR3, as DNA: TGTGCCAGCAGTTACTCGAGCGGGGGAGGGACAGATACGCAGTATTTT.

The rearrangement links TRBV18 to TRBJ1-2; 8 nucleotides line up with TRBD1. CDR1 is KGHSH, CDR2 LQKENI, per germline. V was clipped by 3 bases and J by 5 bases; unmatched bases: 8. The CDR3 totals 15 residues. CDR3 amino acids: CASSPGQGGTYGYTF. The CDR3 DNA is TGTGCCAGCTCACCTGGACAGGGTGGTACATATGGCTACACCTTC.

The rearrangement links TRBV9 to TRBJ2-5, with 9 bases aligning to TRBD2. Germline loops: CDR1 SGDLS, CDR2 YYNGEE. The V and J ends lost 3 bases and 3 bases, in that order; junction bases with no gene match: 9. This CDR3 has 16 amino acids. The CDR3 sequence: CASSGSSGGPEETQYF. CDR3 sequence (DNA): TGTGCCAGCAGCGGGTCAAGCGGGGGGCCGGAAGAGACCCAGTACTTC.

CDR3 in amino acids: CASSYSSVTNYGYTF. The CDR3 coding sequence is TGTGCCAGCAGTTACTCGTCAGTTACTAACTATGGCTACACCTTC. This chain uses TRBV6-5 with TRBJ1-2, with D unclear. Trimming pared 0 bases from V and 0 bases from J, leaving 8 bases between. CDR1 and CDR2 (germline): MNHEY, SVGAGI. The CDR3 contains 15 residues.

The chain joins TRBV6-6 to TRBJ2-1; no firm D call. The V gene's germline CDR1 is MNHNY and CDR2 SVGAGI (reference sequence). This CDR3 is built from 14 residues. V gave up 0 bases and J gave up 7 bases, with 10 bases separating them. The CDR3 region is CASSYSIAANEQFF. The CDR3 nucleotides read TGTGCCAGCAGTTACTCGATCGCGGCAAATGAGCAGTTCTTC.

V usage is TRBV29-1 and J usage is TRBJ2-3; 8 bases match TRBD2. The CDR3 loop spans 14 amino acids. The V and J ends lost 6 bases and 4 bases, in that order; junction bases with no gene match: 9. Per the germline V gene, CDR1 is SQVTM and CDR2 is ANQGSEA. The DNA of the CDR3 is TGCAGCGTGGTCGGGGGGGGCGTGTCAGATACGCAGTATTTT. This sequence encodes CSVVGGGVSDTQYF.

The V gene is TRBV28, the J gene TRBJ1-2; TRBD1 matches 10 bases. Germline V CDR1 and CDR2: MDHEN, SYDVKM. This CDR3 has 13 residues. V dropped 6 bases and J dropped 5; count of bases not matched to a gene: 3. The CDR3 region is CASRRTGGYGYTF. The CDR3 DNA reads TGTGCCAGCAGGCGGACAGGGGGATATGGCTACACCTTC.

The chain has TRBV7-2 and TRBJ2-5; a weak D match, TRBD1 (6 bases). V gave up 3 bases and J gave up 2 bases, with 10 bases separating them. This CDR3 contains 14 residues. CDR1 is SGHTA, CDR2 FQGNSA, per germline. CDR3 region: CASSFQGMQETQYF. As DNA, the CDR3 is TGTGCCAGCAGCTTCCAGGGGATGCAAGAGACCCAGTACTTC.

This rearrangement joins TRBV5-4 to TRBJ2-1, with 7 positions matching TRBD2. With 4 bases clipped from V and 3 bases from J, the junction kept 4 bases outside the gene matches. The CDR3 runs 14 residues. The germline V gene has CDR1 SGHNT and CDR2 YYREEE (reference sequence). CDR3 protein: CASSPGGGYNEQFF. CDR3 DNA sequence: TGTGCCAGCAGCCCGGGGGGAGGCTACAATGAGCAGTTCTTC.

V and J are TRBV7-2 and TRBJ2-5, with 9 positions matching TRBD1. CDR1 and CDR2 from the germline V gene are SGHTA and FQGNSA. The CDR3 contains 15 residues. The V and J ends lost 3 bases and 5 bases, in that order; junction bases with no gene match: 7. This chain's CDR3 is CASSFGQGTSETQYF. In nucleotides, the CDR3 is TGTGCCAGCAGCTTCGGACAGGGGACCTCGGAGACCCAGTACTTC.

V usage is TRBV5-1 and J usage is TRBJ1-4; 9 bases map to TRBD1. The CDR3 consists of 17 residues. J gave up 5 bases and V 4 bases, and 12 bases lay outside the gene matches. The germline gives CDR1 SGHRS, CDR2 YFSETQ. The CDR3 bases are TGCGCCAGCAGCCGGACAGGGGTTGAGAGCATAAATGAAAAACTGTTTTTT. Its protein product is CASSRTGVESINEKLFF.

V gene TRBV7-3 combines with J gene TRBJ1-1, with D perhaps TRBD1 (6 bases). CDR3 length equals 14 residues. V gave up 1 base and J gave up 1 base, with 7 bases separating them. Germline assignment: CDR1 SGHTA and CDR2 FQGTGA. CDR3 coding DNA: TGTGCCAGCAGCTTAATGGGGGCGAACACTGAAGCTTTCTTT. Amino acids: CASSLMGANTEAFF. The full variable domain, with the rest looked up from reference TRBV7-3 and TRBJ1-1, is GAGVSQTPSNKVTEKGKYVELRCDPISGHTALYWYRQSLGQGPEFLIYFQGTGAADDSGLPNDRFFAVRPEGSVSTLKIQRTERGDSAVYLCASSLMGANTEAFFGQGTRLTVV.

This sequence joins TRBV28 and TRBJ1-4; 7 bases agree with TRBD1. Germline V gene lookup returns CDR1 MDHEN and CDR2 SYDVKM. The CDR3 length is 13 residues. V lost 5 bases, J lost 8 bases, and 5 bases stayed unmatched. In nucleotides, the CDR3 is TGTGCCAGCAGTGAGGGGGCCCGGGAAAAACTGTTTTTT. It specifies CASSEGAREKLFF.